The 5 T cell receptor beta chains given below trace back to one sample, sequenced in a study of CD8+CD57+ T cells in acquired aplastic anemia. Genomic DNA, the template, was used for profiling of the TCR beta VDJ and CDR3. From the reads, TCRdb called clonotypes with MiXCR, one entry per CDR3 protein. The sample lists roughly 170,000 distinct CDR3 sequences, under 75% seen once, with under 60% in the top ten. The specimen was sorted CD4+, CD8+, or CD8+CD57+ T cells (not recorded which) from PBMCs. Source of these receptors: a human donor in good health.

The chain links TRBV7-9 to TRBJ2-7; weak D call: TRBD2 (5 bases). The germline V gene encodes CDR1 SEHNR and CDR2 FQNEAQ (reference sequence). There are 13 residues in the CDR3. The V gene lost 5 bases and the J gene lost 7 bases, with 15 bases spanning the gap. The CDR3 loop reads CASSPPFGEEQYF. In nucleotides, the CDR3 is TGTGCCAGCAGCCCCCCGTTTGGGGAGGAGCAGTACTTC.

As regards this clonotype: Its ends do not fully match the called genes, so a read error is possible. J is TRBJ2-3 and V is TRBV7-7, with TRBD2 matching over 7 bases. The CDR3 totals 14 residues. Germline V gene lookup returns CDR1 SSHAT and CDR2 FNYEAQ (reference sequence). The CDR3 region is CASSLTSTTDTQYF. In DNA, the CDR3 is TGTGCTAGCAGCCTGACTAGCACCACAGATACGCAGTATTTT.

Remarks on this clonotype: A much larger clonotype is one base distant, so this may be a read error. The gene calls are TRBV19 and TRBJ2-1; 8 positions match TRBD1. Germline-derived CDR1 and CDR2 are LNHDA and SQIVND (reference sequence). The CDR3 sequence is 16 residues long. The CDR3 DNA reads TGTGCCAGTAGTTGGTACGGACAGGGCTCCTACAATGAGCGGTTCTTC. Translating gives CASSWYGQGSYNERFF.

The rearrangement links TRBV20-1 to TRBJ2-1; D is possibly TRBD1 (5 bases). Trimming shortened V by 1 base and J by 2 bases, and 9 bases separated the two germline ends. Germline V lookup: CDR1 DFQATT, CDR2 SNEGSKA (reference sequence). The CDR3 is made up of 14 amino acids. CDR3 amino acids: CSARGQLPYNEQFF. The DNA for the CDR3 is TGCAGTGCTAGAGGACAGCTTCCCTACAATGAGCAGTTCTTC.

The V call is TRBV14, the J call TRBJ1-1; D perhaps matches TRBD1 (5 bases). This CDR3 is built from 17 residues. V lost 2 bases, J lost 1 base, and 17 bases lay in between. CDR1 and CDR2 from the germline V gene are SGHDN and FVKESK. CDR3 in amino acids: CASSQRPSRTPNTEAFF. CDR3 DNA sequence: TGTGCCAGCAGCCAACGGCCTTCCCGGACACCGAACACTGAAGCTTTCTTT. Variable domain in full (rest from reference TRBV14 and TRBJ1-1): EAGVTQFPSHSVIEKGQTVTLRCDPISGHDNLYWYRRVMGKEIKFLLHFVKESKQDESGMPNNRFLAERTGGTYSTLKVQPAELEDSGVYFCASSQRPSRTPNTEAFFGQGTRLTVV.